The rows below give T cell receptor beta chains drawn from one sample of a study of cytomegalovirus exposure and HLA in healthy donors. Repertoires were generated with immunoSEQ multiplex PCR, while TCRdb's copy carries only in-frame clones and drops some. The profile shows about 190,000 clones, more than 75% of them singletons. The sequenced sample was PBMCs. These receptors all stem from a woman aged 18-35 years in good health and CMV-seronegative. Both conserved end residues are part of each CDR3. Each record gives: clone size, J gene, D gene, V gene, CDR3 protein, CDR3 DNA. A D gene is named only where the DNA matches it firmly. Size is stated for part of the rows, as once, few or many counts, or as a class when the clone is expanded.

clone size: once
J gene: TRBJ2-2
D gene: -
V gene: TRBV27
CDR3 protein: CASSLQGSTGELFF
CDR3 DNA: TGTGCCAGCAGTTTACAGGGGAGCACCGGGGAGCTGTTTTTT

clone size: few
J gene: TRBJ1-2
D gene: -
V gene: TRBV2
CDR3 protein: CASSEAGAYGYTF
CDR3 DNA: TGTGCCAGCAGTGAAGCAGGGGCTTATGGCTACACCTTC

clone size: -
J gene: TRBJ2-7
D gene: TRBD2
V gene: TRBV27
CDR3 protein: CASRRGGSSYEQYF
CDR3 DNA: TGTGCCAGCAGGCGGGGGGGAAGCTCCTACGAGCAGTACTTC

clone size: once
J gene: TRBJ1-2
D gene: -
V gene: TRBV6-1
CDR3 protein: CASSEDRGGGYTF
CDR3 DNA: TGTGCCAGCAGTGAAGATCGGGGGGGTGGCTACACCTTC

clone size: -
J gene: TRBJ1-5
D gene: -
V gene: TRBV2
CDR3 protein: CASTPDTLSNQPQHF
CDR3 DNA: TGTGCCAGCACTCCTGACACCCTTAGCAATCAGCCCCAGCATTTT

clone size: -
J gene: TRBJ2-5
D gene: TRBD2
V gene: TRBV5-6
CDR3 protein: CASSPASGGYETQYF
CDR3 DNA: TGTGCCAGCAGCCCAGCTAGCGGGGGTTATGAGACCCAGTACTTC

clone size: -
J gene: TRBJ2-7
D gene: -
V gene: TRBV6-1
CDR3 protein: CASSAEPGGSGEQYF
CDR3 DNA: TGCGCCAGCAGTGCGGAACCGGGGGGCTCGGGAGAGCAGTACTTC

clone size: -
J gene: TRBJ2-1
D gene: -
V gene: TRBV6-6
CDR3 protein: CASSSALNEQFF
CDR3 DNA: TGTGCCAGCAGTTCCGCGCTTAATGAGCAGTTCTTC

clone size: -
J gene: TRBJ2-1
D gene: -
V gene: TRBV25-1
CDR3 protein: CASTRTGNNEQFF
CDR3 DNA: TGTGCCAGCACCCGGACGGGGAACAATGAGCAGTTCTTC

clone size: -
J gene: TRBJ2-4
D gene: TRBD2
V gene: TRBV19
CDR3 protein: CASSMRTSGGSRNIQYF
CDR3 DNA: TGTGCCAGTAGTATGAGGACTAGCGGGGGTTCGAGAAACATTCAGTACTTC

clone size: few
J gene: TRBJ2-7
D gene: -
V gene: TRBV5-1
CDR3 protein: CASSLASPSYEQYF
CDR3 DNA: TGCGCCAGCAGCTTGGCTTCTCCCTCCTACGAGCAGTACTTC

clone size: -
J gene: TRBJ2-4
D gene: -
V gene: TRBV9
CDR3 protein: CASSDTGLAKNIQYF
CDR3 DNA: TGTGCCAGCAGCGACACAGGGCTAGCCAAAAACATTCAGTACTTC

clone size: -
J gene: TRBJ2-1
D gene: -
V gene: TRBV5-8
CDR3 protein: CASWRGDSLAHNEQFF
CDR3 DNA: TGTGCCAGCTGGAGGGGAGACAGCCTGGCCCACAATGAGCAGTTCTTC

clone size: once
J gene: TRBJ1-1
D gene: -
V gene: TRBV7-9
CDR3 protein: CASSLSVIGTEAFF
CDR3 DNA: TGTGCCAGCAGCTTATCGGTGATCGGGACTGAAGCTTTCTTT

clone size: -
J gene: TRBJ2-5
D gene: -
V gene: TRBV7-7
CDR3 protein: CASSFLSGETQYF
CDR3 DNA: TGTGCTAGCAGCTTTCTAAGCGGGGAGACCCAGTACTTC